This TCR beta chain originates from a study of blood T cell repertoires in COVID-19. Turning to the study itself: Italy, Spain and the United States were the sources of the convalescent and acute COVID-19 samples. T cells, B-cell-depleted T cells, or PBMCs provided the cDNA or gDNA that served as material.

Germline CDR1 reads MNHEY; CDR2 reads SVGAGI. The CDR3 is 14 amino acids. V was trimmed by 8 bases and J by 0 bases, leaving 13 bases between them. Per the original methods: Estimated nucleated cell counts came from reference gene primer amplification. Here immunoSEQ multiplex PCR was the method, and the copy in TCRdb shows in-frame clones only, minus some. V and J calls and clone size are those listed in that table; D and trimming were worked out from the DNA. The sample has under 300,000 clones, 85% to 90% seen once; the top ten hold approximately 7.2%. The rearrangement links TRBV6-5 to TRBJ1-2, with D uncertain. Sequenced: peripheral blood. The sequence was obtained from a woman in her 70s with active or convalescent COVID-19. CDR3 loop: CASPPEAPNYGYTF. CDR3 nucleotide sequence: TGTGCCAGCCCCCCCGAGGCCCCTAACTATGGCTACACCTTC.